Listed below are T cell receptor beta chains from one sample, sequenced in a study of cytomegalovirus exposure and HLA in healthy donors. Generated by immunoSEQ multiplex PCR, the TCRdb table keeps only in-frame clones and is missing some. This sample has fewer than 75,000 clones, with roughly 92% found just once. The material sequenced was PBMCs. The receptors come from a woman younger than 35 in good health and CMV-seropositive. Both conserved end residues are part of each CDR3. The order of the fields is V gene, J gene, D gene, clone size, CDR3 protein, CDR3 DNA. D genes are given only for firm matches. A clone size is listed for some rows: how often the clone was seen (once, few, many), or a class if it is expanded.

>TRBV7-9|TRBJ1-2|TRBD1|once
CASSRAGQGAYGYTF
TGTGCCAGCAGCCGAGCGGGACAGGGGGCCTATGGCTACACCTTC
>TRBV11-3|TRBJ2-1|TRBD1|-
CASSYRQGTYNEQFF
TGTGCCAGCAGCTACAGACAGGGGACCTACAATGAGCAGTTCTTC
>TRBV18|TRBJ2-1|TRBD1|-
CASSPTGPDEQFF
TGTGCCAGCTCACCGACAGGGCCAGATGAGCAGTTCTTC
>TRBV30|TRBJ2-7|-|-
CAWSVAVLGNEQYF
TGTGCCTGGAGTGTCGCGGTGCTCGGGAACGAGCAGTACTTC
>TRBV5-8|TRBJ2-5|-|-
CASSLRDREAQETQYF
TGTGCCAGCAGCTTGCGTGACAGGGAGGCCCAAGAGACCCAGTACTTC
>TRBV19|TRBJ2-5|-|-
CASGRETQYF
TGTGCCAGTGGGAGAGAGACCCAGTACTTC
>TRBV10-3|TRBJ2-1|-|-
CAITARSLNEQFF
TGTGCCATCACGGCGCGGTCGCTGAATGAGCAGTTCTTC
>TRBV4-1|TRBJ2-7|TRBD1|-
CASSQDHMTGNEQYF
TGCGCCAGCAGCCAAGACCACATGACAGGGAACGAGCAGTACTTC
>TRBV5-1|TRBJ2-2|-|-
CASSASGRSGTGELFF
TGCGCCAGCAGCGCTTCGGGTCGCAGTGGCACCGGGGAGCTGTTTTTT
>TRBV6-1|TRBJ1-4|-|-
CATSRVAGDNEKLFF
TGTGCCACCTCCCGGGTGGCCGGCGATAATGAAAAACTGTTTTTT
>TRBV9|TRBJ2-2|-|-
CASSPRGTPDTGELFF
TGTGCCAGCAGCCCTCGGGGGACCCCTGACACCGGGGAGCTGTTTTTT
>TRBV7-9|TRBJ1-2|TRBD1|-
CASSSRDRLEGYTF
TGTGCCAGCAGCTCCAGGGACAGGCTCGAGGGCTACACCTTC
>TRBV11-3|TRBJ2-7|-|-
CASHSPGAGTYEQYF
TGTGCCAGCCACTCCCCTGGGGCAGGAACCTACGAGCAGTACTTC
>TRBV10-1|TRBJ2-1|-|-
CASSDYTYNEQFF
TGCGCCAGCAGTGACTATACTTACAATGAGCAGTTCTTC
>TRBV11-2|TRBJ2-2|TRBD1|-
CASSQTGQGATGELFF
TGTGCCAGCAGCCAGACAGGACAGGGGGCGACCGGGGAGCTGTTTTTT
>TRBV7-9|TRBJ2-1|-|-
CASSPGVLNEQFF
TGTGCCAGCAGCCCCGGGGTCCTCAATGAGCAGTTCTTC
>TRBV10-3|TRBJ2-2|-|-
CAIEDTGELFF
TGTGCCATCGAGGACACCGGGGAGCTGTTTTTT
>TRBV25-1|TRBJ2-1|TRBD2|-
CASSDLVRGRAYNEQFF
TGTGCCAGCAGTGACCTCGTCCGCGGGAGGGCCTACAATGAGCAGTTCTTC
>TRBV19|TRBJ1-2|TRBD1|-
CASSTPNRGGSGYTF
TGTGCCAGTAGTACCCCAAACAGGGGAGGTAGTGGCTACACCTTC
>TRBV6-6|TRBJ1-2|-|-
CASSPPVVLDGYTF
TGTGCCAGCAGTCCCCCGGTGGTTCTGGATGGCTACACCTTC
>TRBV19|TRBJ2-5|-|-
CASSPRVGEETQYF
TGTGCCAGTAGTCCCAGGGTAGGGGAAGAGACCCAGTACTTC
>TRBV11-2|TRBJ2-5|-|-
CASSLGSGVRETQYF
TGTGCCAGCAGCTTAGGGTCCGGGGTCCGGGAGACCCAGTACTTC
>TRBV5-4|TRBJ2-1|-|-
CASSPLGGYNEQFF
TGTGCCAGCAGCCCCCTGGGGGGCTACAATGAGCAGTTCTTC
>TRBV9|TRBJ1-3|-|-
CASSVESEGNTIYF
TGTGCCAGCAGCGTAGAGTCCGAGGGAAACACCATATATTTT
>TRBV5-6|TRBJ2-1|-|-
CASSLVAPDYNEQFF
TGTGCCAGCAGCTTGGTAGCTCCGGATTACAATGAGCAGTTCTTC
>TRBV6-1|TRBJ1-1|TRBD1|-
CASRDYEGGEAFF
TGTGCCAGCAGAGACTACGAAGGGGGCGAAGCTTTCTTT
>TRBV11-2|TRBJ1-2|-|-
CASSGGGFYGYTF
TGTGCCAGCAGCGGCGGGGGGTTCTATGGCTACACCTTC
>TRBV5-1|TRBJ2-7|TRBD2|-
CASSPGRDEQYF
TGCGCCAGCAGCCCCGGGAGGGACGAGCAGTACTTC
>TRBV18|TRBJ2-2|TRBD1|-
CASSRDRDTGELFF
TGTGCCAGCTCACGGGACAGGGATACCGGGGAGCTGTTTTTT
>TRBV19|TRBJ2-7|-|-
CASSMAGVVYEQYF
TGTGCCAGTAGTATGGCAGGGGTGGTCTACGAGCAGTACTTC
>TRBV27|TRBJ2-7|TRBD1|-
CASSVPGQGKYEQYF
TGTGCCAGCAGTGTCCCGGGACAGGGTAAATACGAGCAGTACTTC
>TRBV6-1|TRBJ2-7|-|-
CASRRVSGLYEQYF
TGTGCCAGCAGGCGGGTGAGCGGTCTCTACGAGCAGTACTTC
>TRBV4-1|TRBJ2-5|TRBD2|-
CASSQDWSTSRRLYQETQYF
TGCGCCAGCAGCCAAGATTGGTCGACTAGCCGGCGTCTGTACCAAGAGACCCAGTACTTC
>TRBV2|TRBJ2-1|-|-
CASSRGSYNEQFF
TGTGCCAGCAGTCGGGGCTCCTACAATGAGCAGTTCTTC
>TRBV11-2|TRBJ1-3|-|-
CASTTSAGDARNTIYF
TGTGCCAGCACCACTTCGGCGGGGGATGCAAGAAACACCATATATTTT
>TRBV5-1|TRBJ2-5|-|-
CASSLVGHGETQYF
TGCGCCAGCAGCTTGGTGGGACATGGAGAGACCCAGTACTTC
>TRBV29-1|TRBJ1-1|-|-
CSVVNTGQLDEAFF
TGCAGCGTTGTCAATACCGGACAGCTCGATGAAGCTTTCTTT